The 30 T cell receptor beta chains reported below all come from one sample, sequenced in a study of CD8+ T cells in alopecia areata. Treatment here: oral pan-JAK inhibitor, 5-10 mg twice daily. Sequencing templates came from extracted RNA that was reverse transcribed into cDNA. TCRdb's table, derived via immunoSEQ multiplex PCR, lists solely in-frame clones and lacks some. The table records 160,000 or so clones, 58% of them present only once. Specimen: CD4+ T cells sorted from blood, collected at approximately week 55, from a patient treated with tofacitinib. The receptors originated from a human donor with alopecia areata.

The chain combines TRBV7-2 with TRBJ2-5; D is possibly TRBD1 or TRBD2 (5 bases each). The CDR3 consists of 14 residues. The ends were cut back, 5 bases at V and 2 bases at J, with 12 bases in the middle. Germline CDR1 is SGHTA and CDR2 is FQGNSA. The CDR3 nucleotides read TGTGCCAGCAGCGCCTTCGGGGCGCAAGAGACCCAGTACTTC. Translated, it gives CASSAFGAQETQYF.

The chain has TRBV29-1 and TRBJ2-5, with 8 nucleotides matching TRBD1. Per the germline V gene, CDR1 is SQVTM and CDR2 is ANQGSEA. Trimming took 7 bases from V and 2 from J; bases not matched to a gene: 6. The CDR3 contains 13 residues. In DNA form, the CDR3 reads TGCAGCGCCCGCGACAGGGGACAAGAGACCCAGTACTTC. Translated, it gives CSARDRGQETQYF.

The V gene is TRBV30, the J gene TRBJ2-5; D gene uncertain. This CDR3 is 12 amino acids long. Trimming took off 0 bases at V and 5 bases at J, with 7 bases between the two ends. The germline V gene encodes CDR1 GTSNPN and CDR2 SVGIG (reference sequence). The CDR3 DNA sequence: TGTGCCTGGAGTGTACAGAGGGAGACCCAGTACTTC. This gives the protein CAWSVQRETQYF.

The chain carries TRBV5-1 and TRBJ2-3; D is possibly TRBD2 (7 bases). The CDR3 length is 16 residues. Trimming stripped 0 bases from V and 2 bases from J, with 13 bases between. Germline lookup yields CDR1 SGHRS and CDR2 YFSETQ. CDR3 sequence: CASSLDAGANTDTQYF. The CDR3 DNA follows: TGCGCCAGCAGCTTGGATGCGGGGGCCAACACAGATACGCAGTATTTT.

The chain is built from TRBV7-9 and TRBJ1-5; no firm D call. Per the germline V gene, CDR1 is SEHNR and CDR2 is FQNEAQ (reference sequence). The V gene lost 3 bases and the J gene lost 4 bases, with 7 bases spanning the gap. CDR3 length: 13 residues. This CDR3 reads CASSLEQNQPQHF. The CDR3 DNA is TGTGCCAGCAGCTTGGAGCAAAATCAGCCCCAGCATTTT.

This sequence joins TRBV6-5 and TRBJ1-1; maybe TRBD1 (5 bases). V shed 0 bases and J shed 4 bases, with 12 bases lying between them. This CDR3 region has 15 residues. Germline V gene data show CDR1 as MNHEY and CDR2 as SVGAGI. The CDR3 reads CASSYSLVGGTEAFF. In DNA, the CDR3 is TGTGCCAGCAGTTACTCTTTAGTTGGGGGCACTGAAGCTTTCTTT.

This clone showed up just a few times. CDR3 bases: TGCGCCAGCAGCTTGGGGACTAGCGGGGGCCAAGATACGCAGTATTTT. This sequence encodes CASSLGTSGGQDTQYF. This chain links TRBV5-1 with TRBJ2-3; 13 bases are a match to TRBD2. Looked up from germline, CDR1 is SGHRS and CDR2 is YFSETQ. CDR3 length: 16 amino acids. The V gene end was trimmed by 0 bases and the J gene end by 5 bases; junction bases not matched to a gene: 3.

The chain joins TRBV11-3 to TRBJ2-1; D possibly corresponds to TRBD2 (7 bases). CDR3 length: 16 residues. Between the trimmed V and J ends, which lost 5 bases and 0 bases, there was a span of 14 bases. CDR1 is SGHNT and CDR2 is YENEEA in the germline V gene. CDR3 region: CASSPGRGGSYNEQFF. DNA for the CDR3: TGTGCCAGCAGCCCCGGAAGGGGGGGCTCCTACAATGAGCAGTTCTTC. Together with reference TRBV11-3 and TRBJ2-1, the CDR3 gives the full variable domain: EAGVVQSPRYKIIEKKQPVAFWCNPISGHNTLYWYLQNLGQGPELLIRYENEEAVDDSQLPKDRFSAERLKGVDSTLKIQPAELGDSAVYLCASSPGRGGSYNEQFFGPGTRLTVL.

The chain's CDR3 is CSVRRQGSGTDTQYF. CDR3 coding DNA: TGCAGCGTTCGTCGACAGGGGAGCGGCACAGATACGCAGTATTTT. The genes are TRBV29-1 and TRBJ2-3; TRBD1 aligns across 8 bases. CDR1 SQVTM and CDR2 ANQGSEA come from the germline V gene. V was pared by 5 bases and J by 1 base, with 8 bases of the junction left unmatched. This CDR3 comprises 15 residues.

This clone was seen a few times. The CDR3 DNA follows: TGTGCCAGCAGAGCCGACAGGGTCTTTTACTACGAGCAGTACTTC. Amino acids: CASRADRVFYYEQYF. V usage is TRBV2 and J usage is TRBJ2-7, with TRBD1 identical over 7 bases. CDR1 is SNHLY and CDR2 is FYNNEI in the germline V gene. The trim removed 6 bases at V and 3 bases at J, leaving 11 bases unmatched. The CDR3 sequence is 15 residues long.

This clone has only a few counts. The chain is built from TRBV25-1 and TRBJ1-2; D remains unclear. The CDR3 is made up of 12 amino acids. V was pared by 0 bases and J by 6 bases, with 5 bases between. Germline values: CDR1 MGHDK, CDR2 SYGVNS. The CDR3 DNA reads TGTGCCAGCAGTGAATATGGTCATGGCTACACCTTC. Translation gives CASSEYGHGYTF.

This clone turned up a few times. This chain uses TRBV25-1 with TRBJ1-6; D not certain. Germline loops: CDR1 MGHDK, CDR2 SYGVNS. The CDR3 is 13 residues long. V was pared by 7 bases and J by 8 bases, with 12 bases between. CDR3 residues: CASTRSGDSPLHF. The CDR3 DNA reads TGTGCCAGCACAAGGTCTGGAGATTCACCCCTCCACTTT.

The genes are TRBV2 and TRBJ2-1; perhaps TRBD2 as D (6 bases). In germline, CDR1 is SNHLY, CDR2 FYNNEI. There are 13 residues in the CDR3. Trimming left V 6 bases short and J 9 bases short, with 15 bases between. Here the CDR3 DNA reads TGTGCCAGCAGGATGTGGGGGGACGGTGAGCAGTTCTTC. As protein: CASRMWGDGEQFF. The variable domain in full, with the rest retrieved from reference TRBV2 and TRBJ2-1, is EPEVTQTPSHQVTQMGQEVILRCVPISNHLYFYWYRQILGQKVEFLVSFYNNEISEKSEIFDDQFSVERPDGSNFTLKIRSTKLEDSAMYFCASRMWGDGEQFFGPGTRLTVL.

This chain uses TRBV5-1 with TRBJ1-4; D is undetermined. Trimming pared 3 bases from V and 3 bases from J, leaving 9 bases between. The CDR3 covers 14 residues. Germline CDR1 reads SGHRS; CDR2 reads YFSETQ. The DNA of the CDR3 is TGCGCCAGCAGCTCGGAGCGGGCTAATGAAAAACTGTTTTTT. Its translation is CASSSERANEKLFF.

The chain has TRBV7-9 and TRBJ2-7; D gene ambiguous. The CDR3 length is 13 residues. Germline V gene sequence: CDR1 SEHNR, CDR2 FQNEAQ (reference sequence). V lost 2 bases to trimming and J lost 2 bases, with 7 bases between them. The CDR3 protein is CASSLSEAYEQYF. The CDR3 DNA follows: TGTGCCAGCAGCTTAAGCGAGGCCTACGAGCAGTACTTC.

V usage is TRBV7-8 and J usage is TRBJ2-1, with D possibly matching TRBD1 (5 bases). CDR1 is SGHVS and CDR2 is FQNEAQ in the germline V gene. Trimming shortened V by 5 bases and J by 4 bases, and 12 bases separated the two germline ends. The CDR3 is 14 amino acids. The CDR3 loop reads CASSPGHLYNEQFF. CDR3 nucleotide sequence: TGTGCCAGCAGCCCCGGACATTTGTACAATGAGCAGTTCTTC.

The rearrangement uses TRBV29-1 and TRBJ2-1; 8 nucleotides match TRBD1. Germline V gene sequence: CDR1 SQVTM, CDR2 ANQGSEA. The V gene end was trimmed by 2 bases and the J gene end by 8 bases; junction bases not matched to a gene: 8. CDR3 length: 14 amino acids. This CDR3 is CSVELTGGFYEQFF. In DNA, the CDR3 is TGCAGCGTTGAATTAACAGGGGGTTTCTATGAGCAGTTCTTC.

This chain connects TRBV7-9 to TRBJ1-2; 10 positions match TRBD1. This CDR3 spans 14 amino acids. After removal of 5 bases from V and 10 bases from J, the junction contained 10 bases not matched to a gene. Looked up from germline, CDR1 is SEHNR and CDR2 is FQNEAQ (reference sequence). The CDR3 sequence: CASSGVRTGGSYTF. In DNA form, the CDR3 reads TGTGCCAGCAGCGGCGTAAGGACAGGGGGGTCCTACACCTTC. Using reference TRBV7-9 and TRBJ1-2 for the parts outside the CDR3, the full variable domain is DTGVSQNPRHKITKRGQNVTFRCDPISEHNRLYWYRQTLGQGPEFLTYFQNEAQLEKSRLLSDRFSAERPKGSFSTLEIQRTEQGDSAMYLCASSGVRTGGSYTFGSGTRLTVV.

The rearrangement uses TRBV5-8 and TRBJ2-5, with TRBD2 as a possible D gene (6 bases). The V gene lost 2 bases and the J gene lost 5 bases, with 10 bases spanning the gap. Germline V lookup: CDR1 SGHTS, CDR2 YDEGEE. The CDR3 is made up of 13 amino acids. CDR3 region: CASSFYGGETQYF. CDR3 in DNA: TGTGCCAGCAGCTTCTATGGAGGGGAGACCCAGTACTTC.

CDR3 bases: TGCAGCGGGGGACATGGGGAGACCCAGTACTTC. It encodes CSGGHGETQYF. The chain is built from TRBV29-1 and TRBJ2-5; TRBD1 is a possible D gene (6 bases). The CDR3 runs 11 residues. The germline gives CDR1 SQVTM, CDR2 ANQGSEA. The V gene lost 7 bases and the J gene lost 5 bases, with 11 bases spanning the gap. Full variable domain (outside the CDR3, taken from reference TRBV29-1 and TRBJ2-5): SAVISQKPSRDICQRGTSLTIQCQVDSQVTMMFWYRQQPGQSLTLIATANQGSEATYESGFVIDKFPISRPNLTFSTLTVSNMSPEDSSIYLCSGGHGETQYFGPGTRLLVL.

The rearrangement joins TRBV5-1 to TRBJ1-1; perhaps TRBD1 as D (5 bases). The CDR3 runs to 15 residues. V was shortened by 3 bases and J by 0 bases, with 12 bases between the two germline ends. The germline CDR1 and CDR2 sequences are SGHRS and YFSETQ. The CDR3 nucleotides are TGCGCCAGCAGCTGGGGCGGAGCCATGAACACTGAAGCTTTCTTT. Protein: CASSWGGAMNTEAFF.

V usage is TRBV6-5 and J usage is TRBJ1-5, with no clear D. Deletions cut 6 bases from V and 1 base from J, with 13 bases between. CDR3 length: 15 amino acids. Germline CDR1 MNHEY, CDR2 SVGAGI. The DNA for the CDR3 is TGTGCCAGCAGCTACAATAGAGGAAGCAATCAGCCCCAGCATTTT. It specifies CASSYNRGSNQPQHF.

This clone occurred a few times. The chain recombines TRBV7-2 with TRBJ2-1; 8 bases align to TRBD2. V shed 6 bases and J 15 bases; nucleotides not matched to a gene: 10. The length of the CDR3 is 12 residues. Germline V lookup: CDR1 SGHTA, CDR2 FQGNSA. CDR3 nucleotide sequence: TGTGCCAGCAGTCCCGGGAGGGGATTTTGGTTCTTC. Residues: CASSPGRGFWFF.

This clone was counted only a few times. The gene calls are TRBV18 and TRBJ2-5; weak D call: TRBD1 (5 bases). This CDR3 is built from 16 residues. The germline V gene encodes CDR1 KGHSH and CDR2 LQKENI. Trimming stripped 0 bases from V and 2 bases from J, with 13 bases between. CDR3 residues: CASSPPLRQSQETQYF. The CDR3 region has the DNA TGTGCCAGCTCACCACCATTGAGACAGTCTCAAGAGACCCAGTACTTC.

The CDR3 DNA reads as TGTGCCAGCACCCAACAGACAGGGTTCGACTATGGCTACACCTTC. Translated, it gives CASTQQTGFDYGYTF. V usage is TRBV6-6 and J usage is TRBJ1-2; TRBD1 agrees at 7 bases. Trimming removed 7 bases from V and 3 bases from J; junction bases left unmatched: 11. The CDR3 length is 15 residues. Germline CDR1 reads MNHNY; CDR2 reads SVGAGI (reference sequence).

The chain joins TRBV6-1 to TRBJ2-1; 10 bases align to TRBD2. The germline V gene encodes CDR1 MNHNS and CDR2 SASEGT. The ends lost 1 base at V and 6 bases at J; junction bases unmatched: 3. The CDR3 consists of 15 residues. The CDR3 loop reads CASSEGTSGGNEQFF. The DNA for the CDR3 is TGTGCCAGCAGTGAAGGGACTAGCGGAGGCAATGAGCAGTTCTTC.

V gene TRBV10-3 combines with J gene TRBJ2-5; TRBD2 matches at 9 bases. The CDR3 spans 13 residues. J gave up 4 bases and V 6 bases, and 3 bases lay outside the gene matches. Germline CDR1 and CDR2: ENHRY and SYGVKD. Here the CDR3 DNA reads TGTGCCATCAGCCGCGGGGGGGCAGAGACCCAGTACTTC. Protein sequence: CAISRGGAETQYF.

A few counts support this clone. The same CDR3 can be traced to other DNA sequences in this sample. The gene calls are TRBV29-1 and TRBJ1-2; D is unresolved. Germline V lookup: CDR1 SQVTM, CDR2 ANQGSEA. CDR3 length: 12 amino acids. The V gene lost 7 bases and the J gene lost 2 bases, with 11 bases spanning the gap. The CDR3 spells CSAGDKNYGYTF. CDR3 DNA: TGCAGCGCGGGAGACAAAAACTATGGCTACACCTTC.

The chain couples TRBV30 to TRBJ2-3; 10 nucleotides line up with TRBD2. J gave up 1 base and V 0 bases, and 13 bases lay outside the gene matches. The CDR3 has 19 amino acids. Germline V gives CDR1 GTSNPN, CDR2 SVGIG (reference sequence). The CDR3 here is CAWSVRLKAGGPGTDTQYF. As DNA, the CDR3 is TGTGCCTGGAGTGTACGGCTCAAAGCGGGGGGGCCGGGCACAGATACGCAGTATTTT.

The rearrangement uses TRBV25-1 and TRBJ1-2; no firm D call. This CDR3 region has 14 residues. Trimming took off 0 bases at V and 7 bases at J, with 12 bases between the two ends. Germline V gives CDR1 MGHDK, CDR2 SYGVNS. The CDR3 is CASSEYNKAGGYTF. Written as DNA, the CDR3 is TGTGCCAGCAGTGAATACAACAAAGCGGGTGGCTACACCTTC.